This entry concerns a single TCR beta chain. The target of this receptor is not known. Base qualities are not at hand, and no much larger clone is one base apart. The CDR3 regions of human TCRbeta chains were analyzed by immunosequencing. For the original study's pipeline: TCRs in the repertoires were matched against a reference library of SARS-CoV-2-specific TCRs that had been generated with the MIRA antigen-specificity platform. Breadth was defined as the fraction of unique TCRs that were SARS-CoV-2-associated. Depth was defined as the fraction of total T cells that were SARS-CoV-2-associated. Using the MIRA data, each spike-specific TCR was mapped to the spike region that the TCR reacts to and placed in a CD4 or CD8 class. Log10-transformed breadth and depth values were compared by one-way ANOVA with Sidak's multiple comparisons tests. TCRdb holds this immuneACCESS table with in-frame rearrangements only. Some clones are missing; in checked studies, unresolved V genes explain under half, and the rest has no known cause. V and J calls plus clone size are reproduced from that table; the DNA served to infer D and trimming. The sample data list just over 60,000 clones, and roughly 80% of these were observed just once. The ten largest clonotypes hold over 11% of the sample.

V ends up 10 bases short and J 6 bases short, with an unmatched junction base count of 6. Reading from cysteine to phenylalanine, the CDR3 counts 12 amino acids. The read is trimmed to its CDR3 DNA, 36 bases read in frame from base 1. For CDR1 and CDR2, the germline V gene lists MDHEN and SYDVKM. The intended sense of this specimen's time point label: baseline before first vaccination. Vaccinee samples were obtained from the UK trials COV001 and COV002, which included a single-blind randomized controlled phase 2/3 trial of AZD1222 (ChAdOx1 nCoV-19) in healthy adults. Trial participant PBMC samples were collected at day 0 and day 28 after the second dose for TCRbeta chain sequencing. The data were obtained in a study of T cell responses to AZD1222 COVID-19 vaccine (dated by TCRdb to the early 2020s). Describing the broader study: AZD1222 recipients given second doses at about 4 weeks or at about 12 weeks were pooled, since spike-specific TCR depth and breadth were not found to differ between the two schedules. Trial participants were enrolled by age into 18-55, 56-69 and 70-plus year subgroups, with roughly 150, 30 and 60 TCR-sequenced participants respectively. TCR sequencing covered 230 to 250 trial participants: 200 to 210 given two doses of AZD1222 and approximately 25 given two doses of MenACWY control vaccine.

The investigation overall reported the following: After two AZD1222 doses, spike-specific TCR breadth and depth were significantly higher than at day 0 and than in MenACWY recipients. In the small 56-69-year group, the increase in depth fell short of significance, most likely because of low power. Participants were mostly white British and included more females than males, and it was suggested by the authors that clonal diversity may have been underestimated. CD4 TCRs associated with the vaccine covered the entire spike protein, and the dominant responses were in regions 160-218 and 743-854. Conclusions about previously exposed vaccinees are limited, since just six AZD1222 recipients were seropositive for SARS-CoV-2 at baseline. Nearly half of unique spike-specific TCRs reportedly recognized epitopes outside regions mutated in the B.1.351 and B.1.1.7 variants. No day 14 peak-response samples were available, so repertoires were characterized only after the peak T cell response.

The sequencing here drew on peripheral blood, taken on day 0 of AZD1222 vaccination. The chain employs TRBV28 and TRBJ1-3, and 7 junction bases match TRBD1. The receptor's source is an adult in good health. The CDR3 has the sequence CAIGQVENTIYF. The base sequence is TGTGCCATAGGACAGGTAGAAAACACCATATATTTT.